This passage covers 19 T cell receptor beta chains from one sample sequenced in a study of tumor-infiltrating lymphocytes in primary liver carcinoma. Starting material for RNA and DNA co-extraction consisted of about 17-34 mg of unsorted bulk tissue. Reverse transcription of roughly 470 ng total RNA with a constant-region primer produced TCR beta cDNA. Three nested multiplex PCR rounds, a slightly modified ARM-PCR method, built the TCR beta libraries. Forward primers for TRBV1-TRBV30 and a C-beta reverse primer served the first two PCR rounds, at about 10 cycles each. Each CDR3 protein gets one entry after TCRdb re-called the multiplex PCR reads with MiXCR. The table lists 70,000 to 75,000 distinct CDR3 sequences, approximately 74% of them singletons. Sample: liver tumor tissue from sampling region 4. The subset is: tumor region T4, right-lateral pole. These TCRs come from a man aged 35 to 55 with primary liver carcinoma and hepatitis B virus infection.

This clonotype came up once. The junction shows a germline mismatch at one end, possibly a read error. DNA of the CDR3: TGTGCCAGCAGCACACGGGGCGGGTCTCTGGACTCTGGGGCCAACCTCCTGACTTTC. Translated, it gives CASSTRGGSLDSGANLLTF. This sequence joins TRBV5-5 and TRBJ2-6, with D possibly called TRBD1 or TRBD2 (5 bases each). This CDR3 region has 19 residues. The germline CDR1 and CDR2 sequences are SGHKS and YYEKEE (reference sequence).

Comment on this clonotype: Germline is not matched at one junction end, which may reflect a read error. The chain is built from TRBV5-1 and TRBJ2-5; 11 bases match TRBD1. This CDR3 spans 14 amino acids. CDR1 and CDR2 from the germline V gene are SGHRS and YFSETQ. The CDR3 loop is CTSSLDRGREIQYF. Written as DNA, the CDR3 is TGCACCAGCAGCTTGGACAGGGGGCGTGAGATCCAGTACTTC.

In regard to this clonotype: The CDR3 ends on some other residue instead of the conserved phenylalanine or tryptophan, so this is likely a read error. The genes are TRBV5-4 and TRBJ2-3; a weak D match, TRBD1 (6 bases). Per germline, CDR1 SGHNT and CDR2 YYREEE (reference sequence). The CDR3 runs to 14 residues. Trimming took off 5 bases at V and 7 bases at J, with 17 bases between the two ends. The CDR3 nucleotides are TGTGCCAGCAGATTAGCGTGGGGGACAAATACGCAGTATTCT. Translated, it gives CASRLAWGTNTQYS.

Concerning this clonotype: This CDR3 fails to terminate in the conserved phenylalanine or tryptophan, so it likely reflects a read error. The rearrangement joins TRBV30 to TRBJ2-5, with 14 nucleotides matching TRBD2. CDR3 length equals 16 residues. Per germline, CDR1 GTSNPN and CDR2 SVGIG (reference sequence). J was trimmed by 5 bases and V by 2 bases; bases with no gene match: 7. In DNA, the CDR3 is TGTGCCTGGAGTAGAGGACTAGCGGGAGGTAAGGAGACCCAGTACTAC. It specifies CAWSRGLAGGKETQYY.

This clonotype has ten or more counts. The V and J genes are TRBV12-3 or TRBV12-4 and TRBJ2-1; TRBD2 agrees at 7 bases. The CDR3 length is 15 residues. Trimming cost V 1 base and J 3 bases; bases outside gene matches: 3. This CDR3 is CASSLGGSRYNEQFF. In nucleotides, the CDR3 is TGTGCCAGCAGTTTAGGCGGGAGTCGCTACAATGAGCAGTTCTTC.

The gene calls are TRBV28 and TRBJ2-2, with D uncertain. The CDR3 is 14 amino acids. With 5 bases removed from V and 0 bases from J, the gap between germline ends came to 7 bases. Germline-derived CDR1 and CDR2 are MDHEN and SYDVKM. CDR3 loop: CASSPSANTGELFF. CDR3 nucleotides: TGTGCCAGCAGTCCCTCCGCGAACACCGGGGAGCTGTTTTTT.

This clonotype was detected many times. The genes are TRBV5-1 and TRBJ2-7, with 7 bases lining up with TRBD1. This CDR3 is built from 15 residues. CDR1 is SGHRS, CDR2 YFSETQ, per germline. V trimming: 0 bases; J trimming: 0 bases; junction bases outside the gene matches: 3. CDR3 loop: CASSLDRGNSYEQYF. In DNA, the CDR3 is TGCGCCAGCAGCTTGGACAGGGGTAACTCCTACGAGCAGTACTTC.

About this clonotype itself: Without the conserved terminal phenylalanine or tryptophan, this CDR3 likely stems from a read error. The gene calls are TRBV6-6 and TRBJ2-1; no reliable D call. Germline assignment: CDR1 MNHNY and CDR2 SVGAGI (reference sequence). CDR3 length equals 14 residues. The CDR3 region has the DNA TGTGCCAGGATGAACCTGCACTTCTACAATGAACAGTTCCTC. Translating it yields CARMNLHFYNEQFL.

The rearrangement joins TRBV10-3 to TRBJ2-1; D may correspond to TRBD1 or TRBD2 (6 bases each). This CDR3 contains 14 residues. The ends were cut back, 3 bases at V and 8 bases at J, with 14 bases in the middle. Germline V gene data show CDR1 as ENHRY and CDR2 as SYGVKD. CDR3 bases: TGTGCCATCAGTGAAGGGGGGCAGGGAGATGAGCAGTTCTTC. Its translation: CAISEGGQGDEQFF.

The chain uses TRBV11-2 and TRBJ1-2; D not certain. Trimming stripped 5 bases from V and 2 bases from J, with 9 bases between. This CDR3 comprises 13 residues. Germline CDR1 and CDR2: SGHAT and FQNNGV. In DNA, the CDR3 is TGTGCCAGCAGCCGGGGTCGGAACTATGGCTACACCTTC. Protein product: CASSRGRNYGYTF.

This clonotype was picked up one time. The chain is built from TRBV29-1 and TRBJ1-1; D uncertain. Deletions cut 3 bases from V and 1 base from J, with 9 bases between. Germline V lookup: CDR1 SQVTM, CDR2 ANQGSEA. The CDR3 contains 13 residues. DNA of the CDR3: TGCAGCGTTGATGTCGAGCAGAACACTGAAGCTTTCTTT. As protein: CSVDVEQNTEAFF.

As concerns this clonotype: Lacking the conserved final phenylalanine or tryptophan, this CDR3 likely reflects a read error. The limits of the CDR3 on the DNA are not certain, so only TCRdb's listed CDR3 is given. The chain couples TRBV11-2 to TRBJ2-1; TRBD2 is taken as the D call from the table, unchecked against the DNA. The CDR3 has 16 residues if both end residues are counted. The germline CDR1 and CDR2 sequences are SGHAT and FQNNGV. CDR3 loop: CASSFFSTSGRGGGFL.

This clonotype was seen at least ten times. This rearrangement joins TRBV10-3 to TRBJ1-1; 7 bases map to TRBD1. V lost 4 bases, J lost 1 base, and 3 bases stayed unmatched. Germline CDR1 reads ENHRY; CDR2 reads SYGVKD. The CDR3 extends over 14 amino acids. Here the CDR3 DNA reads TGTGCCATCAGTGGACAGGGTTGGAACACTGAAGCTTTCTTT. This encodes CAISGQGWNTEAFF.

The chain couples TRBV11-2 to TRBJ2-5; D not resolved. In germline, CDR1 is SGHAT, CDR2 FQNNGV. CDR3 length: 14 residues. V lost 3 bases to trimming and J lost 7 bases, with 15 bases between them. The chain's CDR3 is CASSLEMGAGTQYF. In DNA form, the CDR3 reads TGTGCCAGCAGCTTGGAGATGGGCGCCGGGACCCAGTACTTC.

V and J are TRBV11-2 and TRBJ1-1; D is ambiguous. This CDR3 is built from 16 residues. V was shortened by 7 bases and J by 6 bases, with 24 bases between the two germline ends. Germline assignment: CDR1 SGHAT and CDR2 FQNNGV. The CDR3 nucleotides read TGTGCCAGCAATTTCGATTTGGGCGTAAGAGTCGCTGAAGCTTTCTTT. Protein sequence: CASNFDLGVRVAEAFF.

Worth noting for this clonotype: This sequence may be a read error, since a much larger clone differs from it by one base. Lacking the conserved final phenylalanine or tryptophan, this CDR3 likely reflects a read error. The DNA is omitted, as the CDR3 cannot be located on it reliably, and the CDR3 follows TCRdb's listing. This rearrangement joins TRBV11-2 to TRBJ2-1; the table names TRBD2, a call not compared with the DNA. Germline V lookup: CDR1 SGHAT, CDR2 FQNNGV. The CDR3 extends over 16 residues, inclusive of both ends. This CDR3 reads CASSSGLAGARLEDGS.

The chain links TRBV6-4 to TRBJ1-1, with TRBD1 matching over 7 bases. The CDR3 covers 14 residues. Looked up from germline, CDR1 is MRHNA and CDR2 is SNTAGT. Trimming took 4 bases from V and 1 from J; bases not matched to a gene: 3. The CDR3 DNA reads as TGTGCCAGCAGTGGTGGGACAGAGAACACTGAAGCTTTCTTT. It yields the protein CASSGGTENTEAFF.

This clonotype was seen just once. The V gene is TRBV5-4, the J gene TRBJ2-5, with TRBD1 matching 8 bases. The CDR3 is 13 residues long. With 4 bases clipped from V and 14 bases from J, the junction kept 13 bases outside the gene matches. CDR1 is SGHNT, CDR2 YYREEE, per germline (reference sequence). CDR3 nucleotides: TGTGCCAGCAGCCGGGACAGGCAAGAGACTCATTACTTC. Protein: CASSRDRQETHYF.

This clonotype has ten or more counts. V is TRBV13 and J is TRBJ2-1; no firm D call. The CDR3 consists of 17 residues. Trimming pared 5 bases from V and 1 base from J, leaving 18 bases between. Germline CDR1 and CDR2: PRHDT and FYEKMQ (reference sequence). The CDR3 spells CASSPRLPSPSYNEQFF. CDR3 bases: TGTGCCAGCAGCCCTAGATTGCCCAGCCCGTCCTACAATGAGCAGTTCTTC. Looking up the rest from reference TRBV13 and TRBJ2-1 gives the full variable domain: AAGVIQSPRHLIKEKRETATLKCYPIPRHDTVYWYQQGPGQDPQFLISFYEKMQSDKGSIPDRFSAQQFSDYHSELNMSSLELGDSALYFCASSPRLPSPSYNEQFFGPGTRLTVL.